The TCR beta chain under discussion was sequenced for a study of OX40 agonist ivuxolimab in advanced cancers. The overall study: Earlier anti-PD-1, anti-PD-L1 or anti-CTLA-4 therapy was permitted; roughly 40% had received some.

A few counts support this clone. V was clipped by 5 bases and J by 3 bases, with 2 bases between them. CDR1 is MDHEN, CDR2 SYDVKM, per germline. The CDR3 is made up of 10 amino acids. If patients had autoimmune disease history or systemic immunosuppression, they were excluded. Profiling relied on immunoSEQ multiplex PCR, and the TCRdb table lists in-frame clones only, not all of them. The sample consists of 70,000 to 80,000 clones, roughly 86% of them appearing once. The V call is TRBV28, the J call TRBJ2-7; D is undetermined. The specimen comprised CD4+ or CD8+ T cells sorted from blood, sampled in a trial of the OX40 agonist ivuxolimab. The source is an adult with an advanced solid tumor such as melanoma, head and neck, liver or kidney cancer. CDR3 nucleotide sequence: TGTGCCAGCAGTCACTACGAGCAGTACTTC. This translates into CASSHYEQYF.